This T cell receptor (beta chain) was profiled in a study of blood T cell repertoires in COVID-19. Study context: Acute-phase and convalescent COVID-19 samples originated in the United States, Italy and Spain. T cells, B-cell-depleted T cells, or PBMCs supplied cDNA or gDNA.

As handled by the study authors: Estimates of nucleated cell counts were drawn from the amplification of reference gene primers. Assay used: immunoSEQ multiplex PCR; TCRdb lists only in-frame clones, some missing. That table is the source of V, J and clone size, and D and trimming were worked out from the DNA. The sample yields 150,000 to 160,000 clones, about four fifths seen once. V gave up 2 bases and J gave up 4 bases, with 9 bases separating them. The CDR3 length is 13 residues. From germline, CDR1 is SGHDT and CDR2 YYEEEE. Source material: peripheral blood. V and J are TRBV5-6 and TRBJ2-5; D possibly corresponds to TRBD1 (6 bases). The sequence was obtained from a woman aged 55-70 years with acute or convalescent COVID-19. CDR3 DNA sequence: TGTGCCAGCAGCTTTATAGGGGGAGAGACCCAGTACTTC. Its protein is CASSFIGGETQYF.